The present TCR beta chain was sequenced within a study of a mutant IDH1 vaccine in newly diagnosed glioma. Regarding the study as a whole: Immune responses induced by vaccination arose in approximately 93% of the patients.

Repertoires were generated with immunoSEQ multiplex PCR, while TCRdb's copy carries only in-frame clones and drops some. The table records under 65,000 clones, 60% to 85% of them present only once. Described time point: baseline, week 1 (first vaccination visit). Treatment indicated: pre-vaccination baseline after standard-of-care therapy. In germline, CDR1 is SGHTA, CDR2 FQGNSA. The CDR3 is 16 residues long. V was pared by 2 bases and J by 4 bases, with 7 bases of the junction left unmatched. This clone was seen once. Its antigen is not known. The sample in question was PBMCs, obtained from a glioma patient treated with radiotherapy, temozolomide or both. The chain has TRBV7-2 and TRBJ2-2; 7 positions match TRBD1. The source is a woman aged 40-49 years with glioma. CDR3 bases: TGTGCCAGCAGCTTAAACGAGGCAGGGGGCACCGGGGAGCTGTTTTTT. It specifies CASSLNEAGGTGELFF.